This T cell receptor (beta chain) comes out of a study of blood T cell repertoires in COVID-19 (dated by TCRdb to between 2020 and 2021). Broadly, across the study: Samples covering the acute and convalescent phases of COVID-19 were provided by collaborators in the United States, Italy and Spain. The prospective study material was composed of cDNA or gDNA derived from T cells, B-cell-depleted T cells, or PBMCs. Subjects who had been exposed to COVID-19, were actively infected with it, or had recovered from it provided the deeply sampled blood TCRbeta repertoires that made up the dataset. The repertoires were released in a freely available public database meant as a resource for research on the immune response to SARS-CoV-2. The samples were drawn from two sources: the first 160 participants of the ongoing ImmuneRACE study, and 1,200 or so subjects contributed by 6 global collaborators. A de-identified subject ID, COVID-19 status, age in years and sex were almost always included in the sample metadata. Where available, HLA class I and class II types were obtained from metadata supplied by the sample provider rather than from assay-based typing. Broad study findings and their caveats: How much clinical and demographic metadata was included differed by source and by participant, and the metadata was provided uncurated.

Participants in the prospective study were aged roughly 18 to 100 years, lived in approximately 26 United States geographic areas, and enrolled through a virtual design. To assign participants to cohorts, the prospective study relied on clinical history that participants themselves reported in a screening survey and a study questionnaire. Recovered participants in ImmuneRACE Cohort 3 were defined by two consecutive negative NP/OP PCR tests, clearance by a healthcare professional, or resolution of symptoms. In the prospective study, whole blood, serum and a nasopharyngeal or oropharyngeal swab were collected from each participant by mobile phlebotomists. Over an approximately 2-month period, participants in the prospective study had the option of providing additional blood draws and questionnaires. Before DNA extraction, prospective study blood samples were shipped either frozen or at room temperature.

On this clone itself: Which antigen it targets is not known. Within one base of it there is no much larger clone, and no base qualities were kept.

V is clipped by 5 bases and J by 0 bases, and the sequence between their germline boundaries is 11 bases long. Reading from cysteine to phenylalanine, the CDR3 counts 15 amino acids. Only the CDR3 portion is preserved as DNA: 45 bases, with reading frame beginning at the first base. CDR1 and CDR2 are drawn from the germline V gene: SGHVS, FQNEAQ. The immunoSEQ Assay, a bias-controlled multiplex PCR, was used to amplify TCRbeta CDR3 regions from genomic DNA. On the study's bioinformatics: The number of nucleated cells in each sample was estimated by amplification of reference gene primers within the assay. To quantify the absolute abundance of each unique TCRbeta CDR3 rearrangement, sequence reads were collapsed and filtered. For each sample, productive Simpson clonality was calculated as the square root of Simpson's diversity index across productive rearrangements. Here the immuneACCESS table is served through TCRdb, limited to in-frame sequences with V and J called. Missing clones are a known gap in these copies; in checked studies unresolved V genes cover under half, and the rest lacks a known reason. The V and J calls and the clone size are those of that table, but D and trimming were determined from the DNA. This sample gives 490,000 or so clones in total; 80% to 90% of them show up just once. The ten biggest clones cover around 7.9% of the sample.

The sequencing input was PBMCs or T cells enriched from blood (not recorded which). The receptor was isolated from a woman aged 60 to 75 who had recovered from COVID-19. The chain was built from TRBV7-8 and TRBJ1-5, with TRBD1 as a weak D call on 6 bases. The CDR3 protein sequence reads: CASSLWTDSNQPQHF. The nucleotides read TGTGCCAGCAGCCTATGGACAGATAGCAATCAGCCCCAGCATTTT.